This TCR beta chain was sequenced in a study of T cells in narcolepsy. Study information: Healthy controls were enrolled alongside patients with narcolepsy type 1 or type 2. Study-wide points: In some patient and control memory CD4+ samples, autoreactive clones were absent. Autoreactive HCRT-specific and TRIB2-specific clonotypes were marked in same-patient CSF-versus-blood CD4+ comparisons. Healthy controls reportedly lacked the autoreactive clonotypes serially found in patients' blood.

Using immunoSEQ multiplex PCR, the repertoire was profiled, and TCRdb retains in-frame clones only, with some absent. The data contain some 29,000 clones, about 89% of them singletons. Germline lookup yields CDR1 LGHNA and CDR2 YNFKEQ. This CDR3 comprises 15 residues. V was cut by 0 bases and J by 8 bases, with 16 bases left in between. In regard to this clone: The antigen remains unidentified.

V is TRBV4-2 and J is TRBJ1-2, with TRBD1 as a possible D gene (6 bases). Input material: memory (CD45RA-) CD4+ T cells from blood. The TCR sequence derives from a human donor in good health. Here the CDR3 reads CASSQDSRGGNGYTF. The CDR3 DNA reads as TGTGCCAGCAGCCAAGATTCCAGGGGAGGAAACGGCTACACCTTC.